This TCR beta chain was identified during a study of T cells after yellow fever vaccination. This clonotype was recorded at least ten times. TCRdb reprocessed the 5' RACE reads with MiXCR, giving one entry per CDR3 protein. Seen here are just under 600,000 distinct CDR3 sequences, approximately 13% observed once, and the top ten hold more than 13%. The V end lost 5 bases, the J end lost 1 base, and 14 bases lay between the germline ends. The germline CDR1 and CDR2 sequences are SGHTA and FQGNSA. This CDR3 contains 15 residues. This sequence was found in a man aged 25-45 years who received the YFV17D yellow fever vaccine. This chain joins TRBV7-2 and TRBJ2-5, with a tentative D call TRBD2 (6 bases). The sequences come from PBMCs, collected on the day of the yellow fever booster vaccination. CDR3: CASSPRFSGQETQYF. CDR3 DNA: TGTGCCAGCAGCCCCCGGTTTAGCGGCCAAGAGACCCAGTACTTC.